This TCR beta chain stems from a study of T cells in Graves' hyperthyroidism and ophthalmopathy. The study's findings and limits: From stable hyperthyroidism, ophthalmopathy was separated by a 13 V-J model.

Regions amplified from RNA transcripts were the TCR beta CDR3 regions. Using the HTBI primer set, a first-round RT-PCR was run on the TCR CDR3. One entry per CDR3 protein results from TCRdb running MiXCR on the multiplex PCR reads. Here the sample spans 250,000 to 300,000 distinct CDR3 sequences, roughly 15% being singletons. The CDR3 is 13 residues long. V shed 5 bases, J shed 5 bases, and the junction held 6 bases outside the gene matches. The germline V gene encodes CDR1 SGHAT and CDR2 FQDESV (reference sequence). There are many counts of this clonotype. Its specificity is not known. Sequencing was done on a sample of blood. The V and J genes are TRBV11-1 and TRBJ2-7, with TRBD2 matching over 7 bases. The sequence was collected from a woman between 45 and 60 years old with Graves' hyperthyroidism that later progressed to Graves' ophthalmopathy. CDR3 sequence (DNA): TGTGCCAGCAGCGCAAGCGGGACGGACGAGCAGTACTTC. The encoded protein is CASSASGTDEQYF.